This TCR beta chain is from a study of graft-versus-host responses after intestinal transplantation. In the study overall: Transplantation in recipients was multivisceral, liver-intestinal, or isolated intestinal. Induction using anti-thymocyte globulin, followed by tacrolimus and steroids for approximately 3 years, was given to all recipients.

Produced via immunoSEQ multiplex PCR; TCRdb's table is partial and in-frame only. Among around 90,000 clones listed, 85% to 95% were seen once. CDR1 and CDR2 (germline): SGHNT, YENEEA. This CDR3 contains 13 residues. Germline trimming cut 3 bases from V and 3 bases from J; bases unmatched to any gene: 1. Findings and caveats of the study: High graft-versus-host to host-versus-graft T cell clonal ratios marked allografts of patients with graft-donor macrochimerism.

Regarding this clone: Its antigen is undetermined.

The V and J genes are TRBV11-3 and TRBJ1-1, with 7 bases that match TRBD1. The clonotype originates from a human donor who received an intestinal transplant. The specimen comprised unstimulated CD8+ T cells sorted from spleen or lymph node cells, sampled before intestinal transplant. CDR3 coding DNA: TGTGCCAGCAGCTTTGGGACAGACACTGAAGCTTTCTTT. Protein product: CASSFGTDTEAFF.